Below, 13 T cell receptor beta chains from the same sample are listed, as sequenced in a study of T cells in Graves' hyperthyroidism and ophthalmopathy. RNA transcripts yielded amplified TCR beta CDR3 regions. HTBI primers were used for first-round RT-PCR of the TCR CDR3. One entry per CDR3 protein results from TCRdb running MiXCR on the multiplex PCR reads. The sample contains about 690,000 distinct CDR3 sequences, 15% to 20% of which appear only once. Sequenced input: blood. These receptors were taken from a man aged 45-65 years with Graves' hyperthyroidism.

This clonotype was seen repeatedly, ten times or more. This chain connects TRBV29-1 to TRBJ2-5, with D possibly being TRBD1 (6 bases). Germline CDR1 is SQVTM and CDR2 is ANQGSEA. This CDR3 comprises 15 residues. V gave up 6 bases and J gave up 5 bases, with 22 bases separating them. The DNA of the CDR3 is TGCAGCGTGAACCCCCTGGGGGCTCTTCAGGAGACCCAGTACTTC. Translation: CSVNPLGALQETQYF.

This clonotype was counted ten times or more. The chain couples TRBV20-1 to TRBJ2-7, with 16 bases identical to TRBD2. V was clipped by 5 bases and J by 2 bases; unmatched bases: 3. CDR1 is DFQATT, CDR2 SNEGSKA, per germline (reference sequence). This CDR3 contains 15 residues. CDR3 coding DNA: TGCAGTGCTTCCGGGACTAGCGGGAGGGCCTACGAGCAGTACTTC. Its protein is CSASGTSGRAYEQYF.

This clonotype appeared a few times. CDR3 sequence: CASGLSGSDEQYF. CDR3 in DNA: TGCGCCAGCGGGTTAAGCGGGAGCGACGAGCAGTACTTC. The chain uses TRBV4-3 and TRBJ2-7; the match to TRBD2 covers 8 bases. There are 13 residues in the CDR3. The junction had 8 bases not matched to a gene; V was cut back by 8 bases and J by 5 bases. Germline V gene data show CDR1 as LGHNA and CDR2 as YSLEER.

The DNA for the CDR3 is TGTGCCAGCAGTCCCGGAGCTAGCGGGAGCCGAAAAGCTTTCCACGAGCAGTACTTC. Translation gives CASSPGASGSRKAFHEQYF. The V and J genes are TRBV27 and TRBJ2-7; TRBD2 matches 10 bases. Germline-derived CDR1 and CDR2 are MNHEY and SMNVEV (reference sequence). The CDR3 runs to 19 residues. The V and J ends lost 5 bases and 5 bases, in that order; junction bases with no gene match: 21.

Comments on this clonotype: A much larger clone sits a single nucleotide away, making a read error possible. This rearrangement joins TRBV19 to TRBJ1-1, with 7 bases fitting TRBD1. Germline values: CDR1 LNHDA, CDR2 SQIVND (reference sequence). CDR3 size: 15 residues. The CDR3 coding sequence is TGTGCCAGTAGTATACCGGGACAGAAGAACACTGGAGCTTTCTTT. Protein product: CASSIPGQKNTGAFF.

In its sample, this clonotype was seen many times. The chain recombines TRBV7-2 with TRBJ2-1; TRBD2 agrees at 9 bases. Trimming cost V 2 bases and J 3 bases; bases outside gene matches: 8. Per germline, CDR1 SGHTA and CDR2 FQGNSA. The CDR3 is 17 residues long. CDR3 sequence: CASSLFGPTSGYNEQFF. The CDR3 nucleotides read TGTGCCAGCAGCTTATTCGGTCCGACTAGCGGCTACAATGAGCAGTTCTTC.

This clonotype was seen repeatedly, ten times or more. This sequence joins TRBV24-1 and TRBJ1-2; the D gene is possibly TRBD1 (5 bases). The CDR3 contains 16 residues. Germline V gives CDR1 KGHDR, CDR2 SFDVKD. The V end was cut by 3 bases, the J end by 4 bases, with 17 bases between. CDR3 residues: CATSDGGARASYGYTF. The CDR3 DNA follows: TGTGCCACCAGTGATGGAGGGGCCAGGGCGTCCTATGGCTACACCTTC.

This clonotype has ten or more counts. The chain employs TRBV7-9 and TRBJ2-1; TRBD1 matches 8 bases. The V segment lost 8 bases and the J segment 2 bases; nucleotides outside the gene matches: 8. The germline CDR1 and CDR2 sequences are SEHNR and FQNEAQ (reference sequence). The CDR3 length is 15 residues. CDR3 DNA: TGTGCCAGCTTAGCAGGGACAGGAGCCTACAATGAGCAGTTCTTC. Its translation is CASLAGTGAYNEQFF.

The chain couples TRBV20-1 to TRBJ2-4; D ambiguous. This CDR3 contains 12 residues. Germline V CDR1 and CDR2: DFQATT, SNEGSKA (reference sequence). V lost 0 bases, J lost 10 bases, and 10 bases lay in between. The CDR3 is CSARDWADIQYF. In DNA, the CDR3 is TGCAGTGCTAGAGATTGGGCGGATATTCAGTACTTC.

The chain recombines TRBV15 with TRBJ2-7; the D is unclear. Trimming took 0 bases from V and 3 from J, leaving 6 bases between them. Germline V gene sequence: CDR1 LNHNV, CDR2 YYDKDF (reference sequence). CDR3 length equals 13 residues. CDR3 sequence (DNA): TGTGCCACCAGCAGAGATCCCGGCTACGAGCAGTACTTC. Amino acids: CATSRDPGYEQYF.

The chain is built from TRBV9 and TRBJ1-1, with D perhaps TRBD1 (5 bases). V dropped 0 bases and J dropped 1 base, with 7 bases sitting between them. This CDR3 is built from 14 residues. The germline V gene encodes CDR1 SGDLS and CDR2 YYNGEE. The CDR3 is CASSVEGTNTEAFF. CDR3 sequence (DNA): TGTGCCAGCAGCGTAGAGGGGACGAACACTGAAGCTTTCTTT.

This clonotype appeared many times. The chain recombines TRBV11-2 with TRBJ2-1; either TRBD1 or TRBD2 may fit D (5 bases each). This CDR3 contains 14 residues. Trimming took off 1 base at V and 7 bases at J, with 11 bases between the two ends. Per germline, CDR1 SGHAT and CDR2 FQNNGV. In nucleotides, the CDR3 is TGTGCCAGCAGCTTAGCGGGACGACTAAATGAGCAGTTCTTC. Translated, it gives CASSLAGRLNEQFF.

This clonotype was counted at least ten times. The chain couples TRBV27 to TRBJ2-1; 9 bases match TRBD2. CDR1 is MNHEY, CDR2 SMNVEV, per germline (reference sequence). This CDR3 contains 15 residues. Trimming took 6 bases from V and 7 from J; bases not matched to a gene: 10. The chain's CDR3 is CASRPGLAGWNEQFF. The CDR3 nucleotides are TGTGCCAGCAGGCCGGGACTAGCTGGATGGAATGAGCAGTTCTTC.